This TCR beta chain was recorded in a study of long-term antiretroviral therapy in people with HIV. Germline assignment: CDR1 SGHAT and CDR2 FQNNGV. Trimming cost V 4 bases and J 3 bases, with 16 bases left between them. The CDR3 is made up of 15 amino acids. An immunoSEQ assay, version v3.0, was performed at survey level. Here immunoSEQ multiplex PCR was the method, and the copy in TCRdb shows in-frame clones only, minus some. The table shows about 23,000 clones, with about 80% occurring only once. Study observations and caveats: Nothing was known about ART adherence, viral resistance or changes in therapy.

Treatment for all HIV-infected participants took place in the United States. Worth noting for this clone: The antigen remains unidentified.

The chain uses TRBV11-2 and TRBJ2-7; D is uncertain. Sequencing was performed on unsorted PBMCs, taken 0.3 years after starting antiretroviral therapy. This clonotype was sampled from a man in his fifties or sixties with HIV. The DNA for the CDR3 is TGTGCCAGCAGCTCACCTTATGAGGTTGGCTACGAGCAGTACTTC. Protein: CASSSPYEVGYEQYF.